Following are 29 T cell receptor delta chains from one sample sequenced in a study of γδ T cells in repeated Plasmodium falciparum infection. Gammadelta T cells were flow-sorted from PBMC into Vgamma9/Vdelta2+ and Vdelta2-negative populations for bulk analysis. TCRdb re-called the multiplex PCR reads via CATT. The sample comprises about 48,000 delta-chain clones, 1.5% to 2% of which are singletons, and over 6.5% rests with the top ten. Specimen: gamma-delta T cells from blood. These receptors originate from a pool of human donors (malaria-infected and uninfected, not separated).

For this clone: It differs at one base from a far larger clone, so likely a read error. The sample contains more than one DNA sequence encoding this CDR3. V gene assignment gives TRDV1, but the J gene was left uncalled; TRDD3 reflects the table's D call only, with no check against the DNA. The CDR3 covers 25 residues. Germline CDR1 reads TSWWSYY; CDR2 reads QGS. The chain's CDR3 is CALGELFHTLRFPGGYAGYTDKLIF. CDR3 DNA: TGTGCTCTTGGGGAACTGTTTCACACTCTACGATTTCCTGGGGGATACGCGGGGTACACCGATAAACTCATTTTT.

This clone was seen only a few times. The genes are TRDV2 and TRDJ1; TRDD3 matches 13 bases. The J segment lost 1 base and the V segment lost 3 bases, leaving 7 bases of the junction unmatched. The CDR3 spans 17 residues. Germline CDR1 reads GEAIGNYY; CDR2 reads EKD. Written as DNA, the CDR3 is TGTGCCTGTGACTCAATACTGGGGGATACGCCCACCGATAAACTCATCTTT. It is translated as CACDSILGDTPTDKLIF.

This clone was seen repeatedly, ten times or more. The same CDR3 also results from other DNA sequences found in this sample. The rearrangement joins TRDV2 to TRDJ1, with TRDD3 identical over 7 bases. The J gene was missing in TCRdb and was found by matching the end of the DNA to germline. Per the germline V gene, CDR1 is GEAIGNYY and CDR2 is EKD. CDR3 length: 16 amino acids. Trimming took 1 base from V and 0 from J; bases not matched to a gene: 7. CDR3 sequence reads: CACDTVGGKYTDKLIF. CDR3 coding DNA: TGTGCCTGTGACACGGTTGGGGGAAAGTACACCGATAAACTCATCTTT.

This clone was counted a few times. TCRdb assigns this DNA the protein of a much larger clone, which departs from its translation at residue 18; this likely reflects a read error, and the protein shown comes from translating the DNA. The rearrangement uses TRDV2 and TRDJ1, with TRDD3 identical over 9 bases. The J gene comes from matching the DNA to germline here; TCRdb lacks it. V dropped 3 bases and J dropped 7; count of bases not matched to a gene: 32. The CDR3 covers 22 residues. Germline V CDR1 and CDR2: GEAIGNYY, EKD. As DNA, the CDR3 is TGTGCCTGTGACCCAAGGTTGGAAATTCTGGGGATACGGCGCCGTAGTGGCGGTAAACTCATCTTT. Translating it yields CACDPRLEILGIRRRSGGKLIF.

For this clone: The TCRdb record carries a much larger clone's protein, which differs from this DNA's translation at residue 10; a read error is the likely cause, and the protein listed here is the DNA translation. The chain uses TRDV1 and TRDJ1; 7 nucleotides align to TRDD3. V was clipped by 2 bases and J by 0 bases; unmatched bases: 12. This CDR3 region has 18 residues. The V gene's germline CDR1 is TSWWSYY and CDR2 QGS. CDR3 nucleotides: TGTGCTCTTGGGGAAGTGATCGGGGGGATGCAGTACACCGATAAACTCATCTTT. Amino acid sequence: CALGEVIGGMQYTDKLIF.

This clone appeared many times. TCRdb's protein, taken from a much larger clone, differs from this DNA's translation at residue 7, likely owing to a read error; the protein displayed comes from the DNA. The chain couples TRDV1 to TRDJ1; D gene ambiguous. In germline, CDR1 is TSWWSYY, CDR2 QGS. The CDR3 is 13 amino acids. Trimming left V 3 bases short and J 4 bases short, with 9 bases between. Here the CDR3 reads CALGDSCLDKLIF. The DNA for the CDR3 is TGTGCTCTTGGGGACTCCTGTCTCGATAAACTCATCTTT.

Of note for this clone: A read error is likely here: a far larger clone is one base away. Other nucleotide sequences in the sample specify the same CDR3. The chain is built from TRDV1 and TRDJ1, with D unclear. No J gene is reported in TCRdb; it was inferred here by comparing the DNA with germline. Deletions cut 0 bases from V and 5 bases from J, with 25 bases between. Germline V lookup: CDR1 TSWWSYY, CDR2 QGS. This CDR3 is built from 19 residues. Here the CDR3 DNA reads TGTGCTCTTGGGGAACTAGGCTTTCTACGAACCCCTGGCATGGATAAACTCATCTTT. Translated: CALGELGFLRTPGMDKLIF.

This clone was observed at least ten times. TCRdb pairs this DNA with a much larger clone's protein that differs at residue 7, likely a read error; the protein shown was translated from the DNA. CDR3 protein: CAFSGLFANKLIF. The CDR3 coding sequence is TGTGCCTTTTCCGGCCTTTTCGCGAATAAACTCATCTTT. The chain carries TRDV3 and TRDJ1; D uncertain. Trimming shortened V by 2 bases and J by 6 bases, and 16 bases separated the two germline ends. The CDR3 totals 13 residues. Looked up from germline, CDR1 is TVYSNPD and CDR2 is GDNSRS (reference sequence). Looking up the rest from reference TRDV3 and TRDJ1 gives the full variable domain: CDKVTQSSPDQTVASGSEVVLLCTYDTVYSNPDLFWYRIRPDYSFQFVFYGDNSRSEGADFTQGRFSVKHILTQKAFHLVISPVRTEDSATYYCAFSGLFANKLIFGKGTRVTVEP.

Comment on this clone: TCRdb lists the protein of a much larger clone for this DNA, which differs at residue 12, so this is likely a read error; the protein given here is translated from the DNA itself. The chain has TRDV2 and TRDJ1, with 8 bases lining up with TRDD3. No J segment appears in TCRdb, so it was assigned here by matching the sequence to germline. The germline V gene has CDR1 GEAIGNYY and CDR2 EKD. The CDR3 is 19 residues long. The ends lost 0 bases at V and 0 bases at J; junction bases unmatched: 14. The chain's CDR3 is CACDTVHATGYDDTDKLIF. The CDR3 DNA reads as TGTGCCTGTGACACCGTTCATGCTACGGGATACGATGACACCGATAAACTCATCTTT.

Remarks on this clone: Given a far larger clone just one base away, this is likely a sequencing read error. At the DNA level, this CDR3 is encoded by other sequences in the same sample as well. The chain links TRDV1 to TRDJ1; 13 nucleotides align to TRDD3. In the absence of a J gene in TCRdb, the DNA was matched to germline to assign it here. J gave up 8 bases and V 4 bases, and 25 bases lay outside the gene matches. Per the germline V gene, CDR1 is TSWWSYY and CDR2 is QGS. The CDR3 length is 21 residues. CDR3 DNA: TGTGCTCTTGGGGGTGCTCCCTACCCCGTACTGGGGGATACGCTCCCCTTCAAACTCATCTTT. This encodes CALGGAPYPVLGDTLPFKLIF.

This clone was counted between two and nine times. The TCRdb protein, from a much larger clone, departs from this DNA's translation at residue 13, likely by read error; the protein shown derives from the DNA. The rearrangement links TRDV2 to TRDJ1, with 12 bases matching TRDD3. In the absence of a J gene in TCRdb, the DNA was matched to germline to assign it here. The V gene end was trimmed by 1 base and the J gene end by 1 base; junction bases not matched to a gene: 12. CDR1 and CDR2 (germline): GEAIGNYY, EKD. This CDR3 has 19 residues. The CDR3 DNA reads TGTGCCTGTGACACTCTACGACTGGGGGATACAGGTCCCACCGATAAACTCATCTTT. Residues: CACDTLRLGDTGPTDKLIF.

This clone was seen a handful of times. The TCRdb protein comes from a much larger clone and disagrees with this DNA's translation at residue 5, likely due to a read error; the protein given here is derived from the DNA. The chain couples TRDV1 to TRDJ1; 13 bases align to TRDD3. The J gene is not listed in TCRdb, so it was assigned here from a DNA match to germline. The CDR3 sequence is 22 residues long. With V trimmed by 4 bases and J by 2 bases, 22 bases remained unmatched. Germline CDR1 and CDR2: TSWWSYY and QGS. The CDR3 sequence: CALGGLILQLLLGDTGTDKLIF. CDR3 sequence (DNA): TGTGCTCTTGGGGGCCTTATCCTTCAACTTCTACTGGGGGATACGGGGACCGATAAACTCATCTTT.

This clone was counted a few times. TCRdb's protein, taken from a much larger clone, differs from this DNA's translation at residue 15, likely owing to a read error; the protein displayed comes from the DNA. The J segment was not called; the V segment is TRDV1; no DNA check was done on the table's D call, TRDD3. The CDR3 has 17 amino acids. The V gene's germline CDR1 is TSWWSYY and CDR2 QGS. The CDR3 loop reads CALGELGDTLDTDKPIF. The CDR3 DNA reads TGTGCTCTTGGGGAACTGGGGGATACGCTGGACACCGATAAACCCATCTTT.

By share, this clone ranks as medium-sized. Other DNA sequences from this sample encode an identical CDR3 as well. V usage is TRDV1 and J usage is TRDJ1; tentatively, D is TRDD3 (6 bases). This CDR3 contains 22 residues. CDR1 and CDR2 from the germline V gene are TSWWSYY and QGS. V was clipped by 3 bases and J by 0 bases, with 32 bases between them. CDR3 DNA: TGTGCTCTTGGGGATGGTAGAGTCTCGGGGTTCTCGGGGGAACCTTACACCGATAAACTCATCTTT. The encoded protein is CALGDGRVSGFSGEPYTDKLIF.

A word on this clone: TCRdb shows a much larger clone's protein in place of this DNA's translation, and the two differ at residue 12, likely through a read error; the protein shown is translated from the DNA. The rearrangement uses TRDV1 and TRDJ1, with D perhaps being TRDD2 or TRDD3 (5 bases each). Here the J gene came from matching the DNA to germline, since TCRdb omits it. CDR1 TSWWSYY and CDR2 QGS come from the germline V gene. The CDR3 has 21 amino acids. Trimming cost V 1 base and J 2 bases, with 29 bases left between them. The CDR3 sequence: CALGEHMAAYWRARWTDKLIF. CDR3 DNA: TGTGCTCTTGGGGAACATATGGCGGCCTACTGGAGGGCCCGGTGGACCGATAAACTCATCTTT.

Note on this clone: A read error is likely here: a far larger clone is one base away. Other DNA sequences in this sample translate to the same CDR3. This sequence joins TRDV2 and TRDJ1; TRDD3 might be the D (6 bases). TCRdb gives no J gene; it was assigned here by matching the DNA to germline. Germline V gene sequence: CDR1 GEAIGNYY, CDR2 EKD. V was shortened by 0 bases and J by 0 bases, with 22 bases between the two germline ends. The CDR3 has 19 amino acids. CDR3 bases: TGTGCCTGTGACACCGTGAAGGGGATTGGCGAAGCGAACACCGATAAACTCATCTTT. Amino acid sequence: CACDTVKGIGEANTDKLIF.

Worth noting for this clone: TCRdb's entry gives the protein of a much larger clone, which mismatches this DNA's translation at residue 7, likely from a read error; the protein reported here is translated from the DNA. The chain combines TRDV1 with TRDJ1; D gene ambiguous. TCRdb is silent on the J gene; assignment here came from matching the DNA to germline. CDR1 TSWWSYY and CDR2 QGS come from the germline V gene. V was shortened by 0 bases and J by 8 bases, with 16 bases between the two germline ends. This CDR3 comprises 15 residues. The CDR3 here is CALGELQVVQGKLIF. The CDR3 DNA reads as TGTGCTCTTGGGGAACTCCAAGTAGTCCAGGGAAAACTCATCTTT.

In this sample, this clone turned up many times. The chain's CDR3 is CACVPLTGYTDKLIF. As DNA, the CDR3 is TGTGCCTGTGTCCCTCTAACTGGTTACACCGATAAACTCATCTTT. The V gene is TRDV2, the J gene TRDJ1; tentatively, D is TRDD3 (5 bases). Germline V CDR1 and CDR2: GEAIGNYY, EKD. CDR3 size: 15 residues. Trimming removed 5 bases from V and 0 bases from J, with 15 bases in between.

This clone was counted only a few times. A read error is the likely source, as a far larger clone sits one nucleotide away. Distinct nucleotide sequences in the sample also encode this CDR3. The V call is TRDV1, the J call TRDJ1, with D hard to call. TCRdb gives no J gene; it was assigned here by matching the DNA to germline. CDR1 and CDR2 from the germline V gene are TSWWSYY and QGS. The CDR3 is made up of 14 amino acids. The DNA for the CDR3 is TGTGCTCTTGGGGCACCCAAAAACACAGATAAACTCATCTTT. This codes for CALGAPKNTDKLIF.

This clone was seen more than once but under ten times. TCRdb attributes to this sequence the protein of a much larger clone, which differs from the DNA translation at residue 21; a read error is likely, and the protein displayed is translated from the DNA. The rearrangement joins TRAV38-2/DV8 to TRDJ1; 11 bases are shared with TRDD3. No J gene was available from TCRdb, and it was assigned here by a germline match of the DNA. CDR3 length equals 24 residues. The germline CDR1 and CDR2 sequences are TSESDYY and QEAYKQQN. J lost 0 bases, V lost 0 bases, and 25 bases had no gene match. The CDR3 spells CAYRSARVLVLGDSGTHHTDKLIF. CDR3 in DNA: TGTGCTTATAGGAGCGCGCGTGTCCTGGTACTGGGGGATAGCGGTACCCATCACACCGATAAACTCATCTTT.

In its sample, this clone was seen a few times. TCRdb shows a much larger clone's protein in place of this DNA's translation, and the two differ at residue 14, likely through a read error; the protein shown is translated from the DNA. The chain has TRDV1 and TRDJ1; 8 nucleotides align to TRDD2. Germline CDR1 TSWWSYY, CDR2 QGS. The CDR3 has 18 residues. J gave up 9 bases and V 7 bases, and 25 bases lay outside the gene matches. CDR3 coding DNA: TGTGCTCTTGCCGTCGGGCTTCCTACTCCCCTACCCCTAGGACAACTCATCTTT. The encoded protein is CALAVGLPTPLPLGQLIF.

A word on this clone: A far bigger clonotype differs at one base, so this is likely a read error. The same CDR3 can be traced to other DNA sequences in this sample. The rearrangement links TRDV1 to TRDJ1, with D hard to call. The J gene comes from matching the DNA to germline here; TCRdb lacks it. The CDR3 is 18 amino acids. CDR1 and CDR2 (germline): TSWWSYY, QGS. The CDR3 spells CALGDARLLTVYTDKLIF. The DNA of the CDR3 is TGTGCTCTTGGGGACGCCCGCCTCCTGACCGTGTACACCGACAAACTCATCTTT.

On this clone: The protein TCRdb lists belongs to a much larger clone and differs from this DNA's translation at residue 13, which points to a read error; the protein shown is made from the DNA. The chain recombines TRDV1 with TRDJ1; D is uncertain. TCRdb does not report a J gene; here it was assigned by matching the DNA to germline references. The CDR3 covers 16 residues. CDR1 and CDR2 (germline): TSWWSYY, QGS. The chain's CDR3 is CALGDPLLTGLDELIF. CDR3 sequence (DNA): TGTGCTCTTGGGGATCCTCTACTTACGGGGCTCGATGAACTCATCTTT.

Notes on this clone: A far more abundant clone sits one base away, making this likely a read error. Other DNA sequences within the sample encode an identical CDR3. The J gene is TRDJ1, the V gene TRDV2; 9 bases are a match to TRDD3. TCRdb records no J gene; here it was assigned by comparing the DNA to germline. After removal of 2 bases from V and 1 base from J, the junction contained 16 bases not matched to a gene. CDR1 GEAIGNYY and CDR2 EKD come from the germline V gene. The CDR3 extends over 19 amino acids. This CDR3 is CACDIVLGDGSGVTDKLIF. DNA for the CDR3: TGTGCCTGTGACATCGTACTGGGGGACGGTTCGGGAGTCACCGATAAACTCATCTTT.

This clone was seen only a few times. The chain has TRDV1 and TRDJ4; TRDD3 is a possible D gene (7 bases). Germline-derived CDR1 and CDR2 are TSWWSYY and QGS. The CDR3 covers 17 residues. Trimming took off 2 bases at V and 6 bases at J, with 25 bases between the two ends. CDR3 region: CALGESIPIRGMGTLIF. CDR3 nucleotide sequence: TGTGCTCTTGGGGAATCGATTCCTATCCGGGGGATGGGAACCCTGATCTTT.

Note on this clone: With only one base between it and a far larger clone, this is likely a read error. Other DNA sequences of this sample code for an identical CDR3. The chain combines TRDV1 with TRDJ1; D is unclear. Germline V lookup: CDR1 TSWWSYY, CDR2 QGS. The CDR3 is 19 residues long. Trimming left V 6 bases short and J 2 bases short, with 28 bases between. Here the CDR3 reads CALGRPLVGTKPYTDKLIF. The CDR3 DNA sequence: TGTGCTCTTGGTCGTCCCCTTGTCGGGACCAAACCTTATACCGATAAACTCATCTTT.

As for this clone: TCRdb assigns this DNA the protein of a much larger clone, which departs from its translation at residue 5; this likely reflects a read error, and the protein shown comes from translating the DNA. This chain joins TRDV1 and TRDJ1, with D hard to call. The J gene, left out of TCRdb, was set here by checking the DNA against germline. This CDR3 has 17 amino acids. Trimming shortened V by 4 bases and J by 0 bases, and 18 bases separated the two germline ends. Germline V gives CDR1 TSWWSYY, CDR2 QGS. CDR3 coding DNA: TGTGCTCTTGGGGGATATGAGGGGTCCCTAAACACCGATAAACTCATCTTT. It yields the protein CALGGYEGSLNTDKLIF.

The table lists this clone with a few counts. TCRdb assigns this DNA the protein of a much larger clone, which departs from its translation at residue 4; this likely reflects a read error, and the protein shown comes from translating the DNA. The J gene is TRDJ1, the V gene TRDV1; unclear D gene. V lost 7 bases, J lost 1 base, and 19 bases lay in between. This CDR3 region has 16 residues. Germline CDR1 TSWWSYY, CDR2 QGS. The DNA for the CDR3 is TGTGCTCTTGTAGAGGAAGGGCTTAAGGGCACCGATAAACTCATCTTT. The encoded protein is CALVEEGLKGTDKLIF.

Comment on this clone: A far larger clone is one base from this, pointing to a likely read error. Other nucleotide sequences in the sample specify the same CDR3. The chain combines TRDV1 with TRDJ1; D gene uncertain. CDR1 TSWWSYY and CDR2 QGS come from the germline V gene. This CDR3 has 13 residues. CDR3 amino acids: CALGALTTDKLIF. The CDR3 DNA is TGTGCTCTTGGGGCCCTAACCACCGATAAACTCATATTT.